This T cell receptor (beta chain) was retrieved from a study of control samples from healthy donors and cancer patients. Generated by immunoSEQ multiplex PCR, the TCRdb table keeps only in-frame clones and is missing some. The sample lists about 130,000 clones; 70% to 90% were seen once. CDR3 length equals 16 residues. The V end was cut by 0 bases, the J end by 1 base, with 12 bases between. Looked up from germline, CDR1 is LGHNA and CDR2 is YNFKEQ. Input material: blood. The chain couples TRBV4-2 to TRBJ1-2, with D maybe TRBD1 (6 bases). The source is a man between 45 and 60 years old in good health. The CDR3 here is CASSQDLGQINYGYTF. CDR3 in DNA: TGTGCCAGCAGCCAAGATCTCGGACAGATTAACTATGGCTACACCTTC.